This note documents a single T cell receptor beta chain sequence. The antigen is not known. Profiling relied on immunoSEQ multiplex PCR, and the TCRdb table lists in-frame clones only, not all of them. The profile shows about 26,000 clones, over 80% of them singletons. This sample is drawn from a study of somatic mutations in cytotoxic T cells in rheumatoid arthritis. The study, taken as a whole, reports: Between rheumatoid arthritis patients and age-matched healthy controls, CD8+ T-cell clonality showed no significant difference. A largest CD8+ clone above 20% of CD8+ cells occurred in about an eighth of the roughly 60 patients.

The CDR3 spans 16 residues. Germline CDR1 is SNHLY and CDR2 is FYNNEI. V was cut by 1 base and J by 0 bases, with 13 bases left in between. The CD4+ and CD8+ fractions came from positive magnetic bead selection and were purity-checked by flow cytometry. The chain joins TRBV2 to TRBJ2-7, with D perhaps given as TRBD1 or TRBD2 (6 bases each). The sequence was obtained from a man aged 50-60 years in good health. The material sequenced was CD8+ T cells sorted from blood. The CDR3 nucleotides are TGTGCCAGCAGTGAAGTTTTAGGGGGAGGCTCCTACGAGCAGTACTTC. Its translation: CASSEVLGGGSYEQYF.